This T cell receptor beta chain was identified during a study of human thymus T cells. Overall study results and limits: It looked as if thymic and blood repertoires used V and J genes in a biased way.

With regard to this clone: What it binds is not known.

V was pared by 6 bases and J by 3 bases, with 5 bases between. This CDR3 is built from 12 residues. Germline V gene data show CDR1 as ENHRY and CDR2 as SYGVKD. TCRdb's copy holds only in-frame clones and misses some; the assay was immunoSEQ multiplex PCR. Of about 46,000 clones listed, more than 85% are singletons. The sequence came from a girl in the first two years of life with a congenital heart defect but otherwise immunologically healthy. The sample comprised blood. This chain connects TRBV10-3 to TRBJ2-2; D is undetermined. The CDR3 protein is CAIRDYTGELFF. CDR3 bases: TGTGCCATCAGGGATTACACCGGGGAGCTGTTTTTT.